This TCR beta chain was retrieved from a study of blood T cell repertoires in COVID-19. Study details: PBMCs, B-cell-depleted T cells, or T cells were the source of the cDNA or gDNA that made up the material.

Original handling: Estimated nucleated cell counts came from reference gene primer amplification. Generated by immunoSEQ multiplex PCR, the TCRdb table keeps only in-frame clones and is missing some. For V, J and clone size, that table is used; D and trimming come from the DNA. The sample yields about 250,000 clones, about 83% seen once. The sample comprised peripheral blood. This clonotype originated in a human donor in a cohort sampled during active COVID-19.

CDR3 region: CASSDRTSGNTIYF. For the CDR3, the DNA is TGTGCCAGCAGTGACAGGACTTCTGGAAACACCATATATTTT. The V and J genes are TRBV2 and TRBJ1-3; D is ambiguous. The CDR3 loop spans 14 amino acids. Trimming removed 3 bases from V and 1 base from J, with 7 bases in between. CDR1 is SNHLY, CDR2 FYNNEI, per germline.